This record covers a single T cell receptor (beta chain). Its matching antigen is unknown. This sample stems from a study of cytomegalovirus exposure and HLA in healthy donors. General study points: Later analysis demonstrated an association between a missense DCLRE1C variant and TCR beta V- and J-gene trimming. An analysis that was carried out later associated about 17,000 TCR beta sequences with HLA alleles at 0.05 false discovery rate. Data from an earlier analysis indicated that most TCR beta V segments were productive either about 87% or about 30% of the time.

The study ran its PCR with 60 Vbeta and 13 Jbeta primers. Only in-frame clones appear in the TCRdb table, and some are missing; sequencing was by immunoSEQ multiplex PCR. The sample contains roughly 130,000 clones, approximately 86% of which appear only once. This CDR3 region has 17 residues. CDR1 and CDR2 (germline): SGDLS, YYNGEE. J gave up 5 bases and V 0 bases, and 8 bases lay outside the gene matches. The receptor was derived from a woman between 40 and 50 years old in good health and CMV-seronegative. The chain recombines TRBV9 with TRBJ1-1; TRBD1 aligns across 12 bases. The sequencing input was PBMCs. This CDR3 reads CASSVGGTGGAWTEAFF. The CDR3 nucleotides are TGTGCCAGCAGCGTAGGCGGGACAGGGGGCGCGTGGACTGAAGCTTTCTTT.